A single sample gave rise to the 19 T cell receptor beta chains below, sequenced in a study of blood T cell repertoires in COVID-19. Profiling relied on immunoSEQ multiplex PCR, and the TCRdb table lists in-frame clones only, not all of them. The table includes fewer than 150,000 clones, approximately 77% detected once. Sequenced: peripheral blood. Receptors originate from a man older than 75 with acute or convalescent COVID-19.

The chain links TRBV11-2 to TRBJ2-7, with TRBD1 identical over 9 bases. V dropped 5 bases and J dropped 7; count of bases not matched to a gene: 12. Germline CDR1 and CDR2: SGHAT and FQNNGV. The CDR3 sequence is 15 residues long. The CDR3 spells CASSLGQGKVIEQYF. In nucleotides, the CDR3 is TGTGCCAGCAGCCTAGGACAGGGGAAGGTGATTGAGCAGTACTTC.

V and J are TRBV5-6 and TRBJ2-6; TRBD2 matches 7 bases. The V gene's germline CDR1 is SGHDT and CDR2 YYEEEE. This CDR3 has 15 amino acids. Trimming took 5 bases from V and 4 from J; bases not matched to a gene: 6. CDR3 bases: TGTGCCAGCAGTTGGGGAGGGCGGGGGGCCAACGTCCTGACTTTC. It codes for CASSWGGRGANVLTF. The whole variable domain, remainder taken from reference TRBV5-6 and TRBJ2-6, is DAGVTQSPTHLIKTRGQQVTLRCSPKSGHDTVSWYQQALGQGPQFIFQYYEEEERQRGNFPDRFSGHQFPNYSSELNVNALLLGDSALYLCASSWGGRGANVLTFGAGSRLTVL.

Written as DNA, the CDR3 is TGTGCCAGCAGCTTAGGTGTTTTGGCTGGCGAGCAGTACTTC. Amino acids: CASSLGVLAGEQYF. The rearrangement uses TRBV7-9 and TRBJ2-7; D remains unclear. The germline CDR1 and CDR2 sequences are SEHNR and FQNEAQ (reference sequence). V lost 1 base and J 6 bases, leaving 13 bases between the germline ends. CDR3 length equals 14 residues. The entire variable domain, with the rest obtained from reference TRBV7-9 and TRBJ2-7, is as follows: DTGVSQNPRHKITKRGQNVTFRCDPISEHNRLYWYRQTLGQGPEFLTYFQNEAQLEKSRLLSDRFSAERPKGSFSTLEIQRTEQGDSAMYLCASSLGVLAGEQYFGPGTRLTVT.

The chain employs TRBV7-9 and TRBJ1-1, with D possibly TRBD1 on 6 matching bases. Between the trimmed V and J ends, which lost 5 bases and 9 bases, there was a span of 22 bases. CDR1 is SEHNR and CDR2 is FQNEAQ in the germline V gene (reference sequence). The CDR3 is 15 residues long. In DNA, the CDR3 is TGTGCCAGCAGCCGCTATGGGACCGACAGGTCCCAAGCTTTCTTT. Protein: CASSRYGTDRSQAFF. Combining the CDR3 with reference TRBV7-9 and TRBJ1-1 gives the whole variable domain DTGVSQNPRHKITKRGQNVTFRCDPISEHNRLYWYRQTLGQGPEFLTYFQNEAQLEKSRLLSDRFSAERPKGSFSTLEIQRTEQGDSAMYLCASSRYGTDRSQAFFGQGTRLTVV.

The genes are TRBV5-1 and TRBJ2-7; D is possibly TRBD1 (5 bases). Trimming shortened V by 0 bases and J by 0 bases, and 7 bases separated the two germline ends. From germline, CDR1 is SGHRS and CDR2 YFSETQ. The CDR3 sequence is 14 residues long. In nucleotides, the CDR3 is TGCGCCAGCAGCTTGGAAAGGGGCTCCTACGAGCAGTACTTC. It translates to CASSLERGSYEQYF. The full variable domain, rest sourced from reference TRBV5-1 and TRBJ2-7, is KAGVTQTPRYLIKTRGQQVTLSCSPISGHRSVSWYQQTPGQGLQFLFEYFSETQRNKGNFPGRFSGRQFSNSRSEMNVSTLELGDSALYLCASSLERGSYEQYFGPGTRLTVT.

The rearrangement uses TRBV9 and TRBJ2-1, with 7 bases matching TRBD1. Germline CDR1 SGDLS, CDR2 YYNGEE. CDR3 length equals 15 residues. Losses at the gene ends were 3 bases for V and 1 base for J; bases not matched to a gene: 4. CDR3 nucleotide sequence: TGTGCCAGCAGCGCCTCGGGACAGTCCTACAATGAGCAGTTCTTC. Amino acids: CASSASGQSYNEQFF.

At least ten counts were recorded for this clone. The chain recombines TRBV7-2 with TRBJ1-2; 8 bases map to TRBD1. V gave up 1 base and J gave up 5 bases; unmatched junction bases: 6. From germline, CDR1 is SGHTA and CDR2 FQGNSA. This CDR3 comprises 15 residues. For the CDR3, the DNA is TGTGCCAGCAGCTTAGTGCAGGGGGCGGGTTATGGCTACACCTTC. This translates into CASSLVQGAGYGYTF.

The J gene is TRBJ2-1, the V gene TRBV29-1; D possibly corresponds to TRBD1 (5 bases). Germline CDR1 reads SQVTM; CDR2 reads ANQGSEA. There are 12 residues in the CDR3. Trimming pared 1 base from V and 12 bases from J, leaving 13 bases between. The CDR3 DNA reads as TGCAGCGTTGAAGGGGGCGCTGATGGGCAGTTCTTC. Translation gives CSVEGGADGQFF.

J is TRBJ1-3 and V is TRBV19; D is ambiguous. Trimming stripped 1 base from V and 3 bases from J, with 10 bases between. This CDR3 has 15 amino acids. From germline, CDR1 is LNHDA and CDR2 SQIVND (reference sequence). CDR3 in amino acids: CASSIAAGVGNTIYF. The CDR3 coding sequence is TGTGCCAGTAGTATAGCGGCGGGAGTTGGAAACACCATATATTTT.

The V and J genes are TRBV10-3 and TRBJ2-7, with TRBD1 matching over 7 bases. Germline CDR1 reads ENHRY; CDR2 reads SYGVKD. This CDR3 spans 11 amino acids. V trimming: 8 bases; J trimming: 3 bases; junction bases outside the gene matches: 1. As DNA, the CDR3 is TGTGCCATCGGGACAGACTACGAGCAGTACTTC. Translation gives CAIGTDYEQYF.

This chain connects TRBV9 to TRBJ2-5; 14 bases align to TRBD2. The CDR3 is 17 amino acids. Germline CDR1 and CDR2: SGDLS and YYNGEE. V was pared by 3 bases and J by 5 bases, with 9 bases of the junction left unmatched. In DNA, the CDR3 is TGTGCCAGCAGCGCGACTAGCGGGGGGGCGAGATTTGAGACCCAGTACTTC. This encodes CASSATSGGARFETQYF.

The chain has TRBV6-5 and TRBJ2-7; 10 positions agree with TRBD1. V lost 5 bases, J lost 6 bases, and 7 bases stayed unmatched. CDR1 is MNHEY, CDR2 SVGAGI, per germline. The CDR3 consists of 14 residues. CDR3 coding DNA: TGTGCCAGCAGTATCCGGGACAGGGGTGGCGAGCAGTACTTC. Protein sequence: CASSIRDRGGEQYF.

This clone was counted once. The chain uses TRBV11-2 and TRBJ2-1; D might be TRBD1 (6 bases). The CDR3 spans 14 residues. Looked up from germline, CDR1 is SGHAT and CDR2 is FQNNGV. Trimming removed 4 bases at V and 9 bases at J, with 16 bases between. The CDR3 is CASSSLQGITEQFF. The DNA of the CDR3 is TGTGCCAGCAGCTCCCTCCAGGGGATCACTGAGCAGTTCTTC.

The CDR3 loop is CASSLGFDKSTDTQYF. CDR3 nucleotide sequence: TGCGCCAGCAGCTTGGGTTTCGACAAGAGCACAGATACGCAGTATTTT. This chain links TRBV5-1 with TRBJ2-3; D uncertain. The CDR3 is 16 amino acids. CDR1 and CDR2 (germline): SGHRS, YFSETQ. Trimming removed 0 bases from V and 0 bases from J, with 11 bases in between.

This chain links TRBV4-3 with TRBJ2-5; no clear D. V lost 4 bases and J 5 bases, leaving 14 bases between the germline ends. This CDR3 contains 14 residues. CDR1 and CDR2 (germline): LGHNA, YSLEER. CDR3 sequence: CASSPSSTSETQYF. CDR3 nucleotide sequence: TGCGCCAGCAGCCCCTCTAGTACCAGCGAGACCCAGTACTTC.

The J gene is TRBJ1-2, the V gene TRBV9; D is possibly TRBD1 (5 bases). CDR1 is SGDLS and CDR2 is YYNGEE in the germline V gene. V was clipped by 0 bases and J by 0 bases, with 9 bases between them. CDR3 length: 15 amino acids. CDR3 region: CASSVGTIPNYGYTF. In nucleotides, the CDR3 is TGTGCCAGCAGCGTAGGGACAATTCCTAACTATGGCTACACCTTC.

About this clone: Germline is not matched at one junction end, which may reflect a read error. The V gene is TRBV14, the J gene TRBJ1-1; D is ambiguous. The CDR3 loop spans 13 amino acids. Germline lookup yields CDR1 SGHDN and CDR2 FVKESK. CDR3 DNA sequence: TGTGCCAGCAGCCAATACGAGAACTCTGAAGCTTTCTTT. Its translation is CASSQYENSEAFF.

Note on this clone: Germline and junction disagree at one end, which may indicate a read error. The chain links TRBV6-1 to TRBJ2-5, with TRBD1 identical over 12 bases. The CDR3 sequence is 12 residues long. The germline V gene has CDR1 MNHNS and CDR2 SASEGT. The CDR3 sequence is CASSERRDRGHF. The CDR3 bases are TGTGCCAGCAGTGAGCGCCGGGACAGGGGGCACTTC.

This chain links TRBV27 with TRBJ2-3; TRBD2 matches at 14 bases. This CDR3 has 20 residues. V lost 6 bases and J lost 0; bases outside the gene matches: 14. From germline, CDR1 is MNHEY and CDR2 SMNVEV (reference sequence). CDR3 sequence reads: CASRRGTSGGVGFSTDTQYF. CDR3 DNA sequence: TGTGCCAGCAGGCGAGGGACTAGCGGGGGAGTTGGTTTTAGCACAGATACGCAGTATTTT.